One and the same sample provided the 10 T cell receptor beta chains below, sequenced in a study of cytomegalovirus exposure and HLA in healthy donors. The study ran its PCR with 60 Vbeta and 13 Jbeta primers. The repertoire was sequenced with immunoSEQ multiplex PCR; TCRdb's copy has only in-frame clones and lacks some. The specimen's table records fewer than 100,000 clones. Sequencing was performed on PBMCs. These receptors were obtained from a man aged 45-65 years in good health and CMV-seronegative.

This chain joins TRBV27 and TRBJ1-2; TRBD1 matches at 9 bases. V lost 5 bases and J lost 8; bases outside the gene matches: 15. Germline CDR1 MNHEY, CDR2 SMNVEV (reference sequence). CDR3 length equals 16 residues. As DNA, the CDR3 is TGTGCCAGCAGTCCGGGGACAGGGCTAACCATGGAGGGCTACACCTTC. This encodes CASSPGTGLTMEGYTF.

In regard to this clone: The same CDR3 can be traced to other DNA sequences in this sample. The rearrangement joins TRBV5-1 to TRBJ1-5; D is unresolved. CDR1 SGHRS and CDR2 YFSETQ come from the germline V gene. V lost 0 bases, J lost 4 bases, and 5 bases lay in between. There are 13 residues in the CDR3. The CDR3 DNA reads TGCGCCAGCAGCTTGGCAGGAAATCAGCCCCAGCATTTT. Its protein product is CASSLAGNQPQHF.

The CDR3 DNA reads as TGTGCCAGCAGCCTTGGGACAGGGGAAGAGCAGTACTTC. Protein product: CASSLGTGEEQYF. The gene calls are TRBV11-2 and TRBJ2-7, with 10 bases that match TRBD1. Germline V gives CDR1 SGHAT, CDR2 FQNNGV. There are 13 residues in the CDR3. The trim removed 5 bases at V and 7 bases at J, leaving 5 bases unmatched.

Notes on this clone: Other nucleotide sequences in the sample specify the same CDR3. The rearrangement links TRBV5-1 to TRBJ1-2; D ambiguous. There are 12 residues in the CDR3. The germline V gene encodes CDR1 SGHRS and CDR2 YFSETQ. Trimming took 0 bases from V and 4 from J, leaving 4 bases between them. In DNA form, the CDR3 reads TGCGCCAGCAGCTTGGACACCTATGGCTACACCTTC. Protein product: CASSLDTYGYTF.

This chain links TRBV4-1 with TRBJ1-1; 7 bases map to TRBD1. Per germline, CDR1 MGHRA and CDR2 YSYEKL. This CDR3 comprises 17 residues. Unmatched junction bases numbered 13, after V lost 1 base and J lost 5 bases. The CDR3 DNA follows: TGCGCCAGCAGCCAAGGCAGAAGAGGAACAGGGGAAACTGAAGCTTTCTTT. Protein sequence: CASSQGRRGTGETEAFF.

The chain combines TRBV27 with TRBJ2-7, with D maybe TRBD2 (6 bases). Trimming removed 0 bases at V and 5 bases at J, with 11 bases between. The germline CDR1 and CDR2 sequences are MNHEY and SMNVEV (reference sequence). The CDR3 sequence is 14 residues long. Here the CDR3 DNA reads TGTGCCAGCAGTTTATCTCTAGCGACGGACGAGCAGTACTTC. Translating it yields CASSLSLATDEQYF.

The chain carries TRBV11-2 and TRBJ1-6; D not certain. This CDR3 is 14 amino acids long. Trimming removed 1 base from V and 1 base from J, with 2 bases in between. Germline V CDR1 and CDR2: SGHAT, FQNNGV. The CDR3 DNA sequence: TGTGCCAGCAGCTTAGTATCCTATAATTCACCCCTCCACTTT. Translating it yields CASSLVSYNSPLHF. Full variable domain (remainder filled in from reference TRBV11-2 and TRBJ1-6): EAGVAQSPRYKIIEKRQSVAFWCNPISGHATLYWYQQILGQGPKLLIQFQNNGVVDDSQLPKDRFSAERLKGVDSTLKIQPAKLEDSAVYLCASSLVSYNSPLHFGNGTRLTVT.

J is TRBJ2-1 and V is TRBV7-8; 9 positions agree with TRBD1. J lost 8 bases, V lost 2 bases, and 1 base had no gene match. This CDR3 is built from 13 residues. Germline CDR1 SGHVS, CDR2 FQNEAQ. As DNA, the CDR3 is TGTGCCAGCAGCTTAAACAGGGGGCATGAGCAGTTCTTC. Protein sequence: CASSLNRGHEQFF.

This chain joins TRBV19 and TRBJ1-3, with 8 bases that match TRBD1. Trimming removed 2 bases from V and 2 bases from J; junction bases left unmatched: 5. CDR3 length: 16 amino acids. Germline loops: CDR1 LNHDA, CDR2 SQIVND (reference sequence). CDR3 region: CASSIYWTGTGNTIYF. In nucleotides, the CDR3 is TGTGCCAGTAGTATATATTGGACAGGGACTGGAAACACCATATATTTT.

This sequence joins TRBV5-1 and TRBJ1-3, with TRBD1 as a possible D gene (6 bases). With 4 bases removed from V and 0 bases from J, the gap between germline ends came to 11 bases. The CDR3 is 15 amino acids. Germline CDR1 reads SGHRS; CDR2 reads YFSETQ. As DNA, the CDR3 is TGCGCCAGCAGCCCAGGGGTGAGCTCTGGAAACACCATATATTTT. Residues: CASSPGVSSGNTIYF.